This entry lists 3 T cell receptor beta chains sequenced from one sample in a study of T cells expressing NK-cell markers. TCRdb re-called the 5' RACE reads and catalogs CDR3 proteins one per entry, DNA excluded. The sample includes about 180,000 distinct CDR3 sequences. The specimen was blood T cells: a sorted CD56 or NKG2C T cell subset, CD4+ or CD8+ T cells, or bulk PBMC T cells (not recorded which). The receptor set was obtained from a woman between 18 and 75 years old in good health.

V is TRBV10-3 and J is TRBJ1-6; TCRdb selects TRBD1, and the lack of DNA leaves this call unchecked. This CDR3 spans 12 amino acids. The germline V gene encodes CDR1 ENHRY and CDR2 SYGVKD. The CDR3 loop is CAISAGESPLHF.

The chain links TRBV27 to TRBJ1-1; TCRdb outputs TRBD1, but without DNA this stays unchecked. The CDR3 has 17 amino acids. Germline-derived CDR1 and CDR2 are MNHEY and SMNVEV (reference sequence). Here the CDR3 reads CASSPPLQGGMNTEAFF.

The gene calls are TRBV12-3 or TRBV12-4 and TRBJ2-7; TCRdb's D call, TRBD2, is unchecked because there is no DNA. The length of the CDR3 is 14 residues. The CDR3 loop is CASNGTSGRNEQYF.